Each of the 19 T cell receptor beta chains below was sequenced from the same sample in a study of blood T cells in healthy people across ages. Then a second PCR, running roughly 7 to 12 cycles, was carried out with a sample-barcoded 5' primer and a J-beta primer mix. TCRdb re-called the 5' RACE reads with MiXCR, one entry per CDR3 protein. The profile shows roughly 1.6 million distinct CDR3 sequences, 34% of them singletons. The source material was blood. Receptor source: a young woman in good health.

V is TRBV2 and J is TRBJ2-3, with 7 positions matching TRBD2. J gave up 10 bases and V 6 bases, and 4 bases lay outside the gene matches. Germline V gives CDR1 SNHLY, CDR2 FYNNEI. The CDR3 runs to 11 residues. Written as DNA, the CDR3 is TGTGCCAGCAGCAGCGGGACCTCGCAGTATTTT. Translating gives CASSSGTSQYF.

The rearrangement uses TRBV10-3 and TRBJ1-2; weak D call: TRBD1 (5 bases). Germline loops: CDR1 ENHRY, CDR2 SYGVKD. Trimming pared 6 bases from V and 4 bases from J, leaving 12 bases between. The CDR3 is made up of 13 amino acids. The CDR3 loop is CAIRAGRGYGYTF. DNA of the CDR3: TGTGCCATCAGGGCAGGGAGGGGCTATGGCTACACCTTC.

The table lists this clonotype with a few counts. This rearrangement joins TRBV28 to TRBJ2-5; unclear D gene. V dropped 1 base and J dropped 10 bases, with 10 bases sitting between them. The CDR3 has 12 residues. The germline V gene encodes CDR1 MDHEN and CDR2 SYDVKM. The CDR3 here is CASSLYAVVQYF. The CDR3 region has the DNA TGTGCCAGCAGTTTATACGCCGTAGTCCAGTACTTC.

This clonotype was seen a few times. The J gene is TRBJ2-1, the V gene TRBV7-3, with 9 bases identical to TRBD2. CDR3 length: 15 residues. From germline, CDR1 is SGHTA and CDR2 FQGTGA. V lost 4 bases, J lost 5 bases, and 6 bases stayed unmatched. In DNA form, the CDR3 reads TGTGCCAGCAGCTCCTCGAGCGGGGGGAACAATGAGCAGTTCTTC. Its protein product is CASSSSSGGNNEQFF.

This sequence joins TRBV13 and TRBJ2-3; D is perhaps TRBD1 or TRBD2 (6 bases each). CDR1 and CDR2 from the germline V gene are PRHDT and FYEKMQ (reference sequence). Trimming stripped 5 bases from V and 5 bases from J, with 14 bases between. The CDR3 contains 14 residues. The CDR3 sequence: CASSRERGRDTQYF. The CDR3 DNA sequence: TGTGCCAGCAGCAGAGAACGGGGGCGAGATACGCAGTATTTT.

This clonotype was seen a few times. J is TRBJ2-7 and V is TRBV28; D not certain. Germline V gives CDR1 MDHEN, CDR2 SYDVKM. Trimming removed 5 bases from V and 3 bases from J, with 17 bases in between. The CDR3 sequence is 15 residues long. CDR3 loop: CASSPRASLLYEQYF. CDR3 in DNA: TGTGCCAGCAGTCCCCGGGCTAGTCTCCTCTACGAGCAGTACTTC.

This clonotype was picked up a small number of times. The chain combines TRBV6-1 with TRBJ2-3; 12 positions agree with TRBD2. The CDR3 runs to 16 residues. The trim removed 6 bases at V and 4 bases at J, leaving 8 bases unmatched. Germline CDR1 MNHNS, CDR2 SASEGT. The CDR3 nucleotides read TGTGCCAGCAGGCTAGCGGGAGGGTTTGAATCAGATACGCAGTATTTT. It is translated as CASRLAGGFESDTQYF.

This clonotype was detected only a few times. The CDR3 reads CASSLGDQNIQYF. DNA of the CDR3: TGTGCCAGCAGCCTGGGGGACCAAAACATTCAGTACTTC. The chain has TRBV3-1 and TRBJ2-4; D may match TRBD1 or TRBD2 (5 bases each). Per germline, CDR1 LGHDT and CDR2 YNNKEL (reference sequence). The CDR3 extends over 13 amino acids. V was trimmed by 4 bases and J by 5 bases, leaving 9 bases between them.

Details on this clonotype: A read error may account for a junction end that differs from germline. CDR3 loop: CAGSFLTGGQDVYGYTF. The CDR3, as DNA: TGTGCCGGCAGCTTCCTTACCGGTGGACAGGATGTATATGGCTACACCTTC. V is TRBV11-1 and J is TRBJ1-2; TRBD1 matches 7 bases. Germline CDR1 SGHAT, CDR2 FQDESV (reference sequence). The CDR3 runs 17 residues.

The chain employs TRBV4-1 and TRBJ2-3; 7 bases map to TRBD1. CDR1 is MGHRA and CDR2 is YSYEKL in the germline V gene. The V and J ends lost 5 bases and 2 bases, in that order; junction bases with no gene match: 13. The CDR3 spans 17 residues. This chain's CDR3 is CASSGTGAEIFTDTQYF. CDR3 nucleotides: TGCGCCAGCAGCGGCACAGGGGCCGAGATTTTCACAGATACGCAGTATTTT.

V and J are TRBV27 and TRBJ2-5; 8 nucleotides agree with TRBD1. Judging by the DNA end, TRBJ2-7 fits better; the J call may be wrong. CDR3 size: 13 residues. Germline CDR1 reads MNHEY; CDR2 reads SMNVEV (reference sequence). CDR3 loop: CASSGQGTHEQYF. Written as DNA, the CDR3 is TGTGCCAGCAGCGGACAGGGCACCCACGAGCAGTACTTC.

CDR3 protein: CASNDAGALNGYTF. Written as DNA, the CDR3 is TGTGCCAGCAACGATGCCGGGGCCCTTAATGGCTACACCTTC. The chain combines TRBV7-9 with TRBJ1-2, with D maybe TRBD1 (5 bases). V was pared by 7 bases and J by 6 bases, with 18 bases between. This CDR3 is built from 14 residues. The germline V gene has CDR1 SEHNR and CDR2 FQNEAQ (reference sequence).

This clonotype showed up just once. The CDR3 does not end in the conserved phenylalanine or tryptophan, so this is likely a read error. This chain uses TRBV7-9 with TRBJ2-3, with unresolved D. Germline V gives CDR1 SEHNR, CDR2 FQNEAQ (reference sequence). Trimming left V 1 base short and J 5 bases short, with 10 bases between. The CDR3 spans 14 residues. Here the CDR3 reads CASSLGPPRDTQYL. CDR3 coding DNA: TGTGCCAGCAGCTTAGGGCCACCCAGAGATACGCAGTATTTG.

In its sample, this clonotype was seen many times. The V call is TRBV12-3 or TRBV12-4, the J call TRBJ2-5, with a tentative D call TRBD1 (5 bases). CDR3 length: 12 amino acids. The V end lost 8 bases, the J end lost 5 bases, and 12 bases lay between the germline ends. DNA for the CDR3: TGTGCCAGCCGAGGTCCAGGGGAGACCCAGTACTTC. As protein: CASRGPGETQYF.

Only one count was recorded for this clonotype. The genes are TRBV7-9 and TRBJ1-1; D unresolved. Germline V gene lookup returns CDR1 SEHNR and CDR2 FQNEAQ (reference sequence). With 3 bases removed from V and 11 bases from J, the gap between germline ends came to 13 bases. The length of the CDR3 is 12 residues. CDR3 coding DNA: TGTGCCAGCAGCTTGGATAGTCAATGGGCTTTCTTT. Protein sequence: CASSLDSQWAFF.

V is TRBV6-6 and J is TRBJ1-5; 8 bases map to TRBD1. CDR3 length: 16 amino acids. Trimming cost V 6 bases and J 1 base; bases outside gene matches: 8. In germline, CDR1 is MNHNY, CDR2 SVGAGI (reference sequence). The CDR3 is CASSPDRALSNQPQHF. Here the CDR3 DNA reads TGTGCCAGCAGCCCGGACAGGGCGCTAAGCAATCAGCCCCAGCATTTT.

The chain uses TRBV10-3 and TRBJ1-2; D unclear. CDR1 and CDR2 from the germline V gene are ENHRY and SYGVKD. This CDR3 contains 17 residues. Trimming left V 4 bases short and J 4 bases short, with 22 bases between. As DNA, the CDR3 is TGTGCCATCAGTGCCCGGGCTAATACCGGAATCGGCTATGGCTACACCTTC. It codes for CAISARANTGIGYGYTF.

This chain joins TRBV7-6 and TRBJ2-1; 9 nucleotides agree with TRBD1. The trim removed 6 bases at V and 6 bases at J, leaving 6 bases unmatched. The germline CDR1 and CDR2 sequences are SGHVS and FNYEAQ. The CDR3 covers 14 residues. The CDR3 nucleotides are TGTGCCAGCAGTACCGTGACAGGGGGCAATGAGCAGTTCTTC. Amino acid sequence: CASSTVTGGNEQFF. Looking up the rest from reference TRBV7-6 and TRBJ2-1 gives the full variable domain: GAGVSQSPRYKVTKRGQDVALRCDPISGHVSLYWYRQALGQGPEFLTYFNYEAQQDKSGLPNDRFSAERPEGSISTLTIQRTEQRDSAMYRCASSTVTGGNEQFFGPGTRLTVL.

The rearrangement uses TRBV15 and TRBJ1-2, with D uncertain. V was clipped by 0 bases and J by 4 bases, with 12 bases between them. The CDR3 covers 15 residues. Germline-derived CDR1 and CDR2 are LNHNV and YYDKDF (reference sequence). Here the CDR3 reads CATSRDSSLLYGYTF. The CDR3 DNA sequence: TGTGCCACCAGCAGAGATTCTAGTCTCCTCTATGGCTACACCTTC.